This T cell receptor beta chain was sequenced in a study of T cells after yellow fever vaccination. Germline V gives CDR1 SGHVS, CDR2 FNYEAQ. The CDR3 is 18 residues long. The V segment lost 2 bases and the J segment 3 bases; nucleotides outside the gene matches: 16. This clonotype appeared a few times. Using its own MiXCR run on the 5' RACE reads, TCRdb lists one record per CDR3 protein. The table shows 300,000 or so distinct CDR3 sequences, with around 10% occurring only once. This receptor was identified in a young man who received the YFV17D yellow fever vaccine. The starting material was CD4+ T cells sorted from PBMCs, obtained 5 days after the yellow fever booster vaccination. The rearrangement joins TRBV7-6 to TRBJ2-7; 7 bases agree with TRBD2. In DNA form, the CDR3 reads TGTGCCAGCAGCTTAAGAGCGGGGCAGCATGGTAGGGTCTACGAGCAGTACTTC. Amino acids: CASSLRAGQHGRVYEQYF.